The source of this T cell receptor (beta chain) is a study of cytomegalovirus exposure and HLA in healthy donors. Germline loops: CDR1 MNHEY, CDR2 SVGAGI. Deletions cut 6 bases from V and 2 bases from J, with 14 bases between. CDR3 size: 15 residues. Vbeta (60) and Jbeta (13) primers were used in the PCR. Sequenced by immunoSEQ multiplex PCR; TCRdb stores in-frame clones only, minus some. This table has over 150,000 clones, 80% appearing once. This sequence was found in a man aged 30 to 45 in good health and CMV-seropositive. The chain is built from TRBV6-5 and TRBJ2-1; a weak D match, TRBD2 (7 bases). Sample: PBMCs. The CDR3 protein is CASRTGRGAYNEQFF. CDR3 nucleotide sequence: TGTGCCAGCAGAACAGGGAGGGGCGCCTACAATGAGCAGTTCTTC.